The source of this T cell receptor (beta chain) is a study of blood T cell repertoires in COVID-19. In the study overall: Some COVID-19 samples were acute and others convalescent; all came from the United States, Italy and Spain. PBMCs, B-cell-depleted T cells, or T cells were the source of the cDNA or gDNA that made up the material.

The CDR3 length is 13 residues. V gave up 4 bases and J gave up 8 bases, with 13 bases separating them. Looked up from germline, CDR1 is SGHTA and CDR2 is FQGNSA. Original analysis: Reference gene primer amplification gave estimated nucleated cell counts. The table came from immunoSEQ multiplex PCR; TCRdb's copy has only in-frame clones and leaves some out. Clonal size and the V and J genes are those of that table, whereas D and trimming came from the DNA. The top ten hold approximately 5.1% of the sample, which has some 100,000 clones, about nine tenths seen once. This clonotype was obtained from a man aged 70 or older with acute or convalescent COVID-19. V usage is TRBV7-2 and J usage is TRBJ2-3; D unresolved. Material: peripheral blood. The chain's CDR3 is CASSSSPSGTQYF. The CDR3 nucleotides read TGTGCCAGCAGCTCTTCACCATCGGGTACGCAGTATTTT.